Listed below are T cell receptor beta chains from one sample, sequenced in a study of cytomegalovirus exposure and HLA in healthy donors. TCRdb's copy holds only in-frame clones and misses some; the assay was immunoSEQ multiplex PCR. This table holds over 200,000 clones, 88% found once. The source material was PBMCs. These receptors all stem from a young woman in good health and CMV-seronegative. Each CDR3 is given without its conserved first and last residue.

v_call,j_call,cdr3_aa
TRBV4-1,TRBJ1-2,ASSQSPGTVGYT
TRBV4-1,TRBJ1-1,ASSQEGAANTEAF
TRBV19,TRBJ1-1,ATSRQGSSEAF
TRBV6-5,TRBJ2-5,ASRGLAGDPKTQY
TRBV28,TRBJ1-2,ASSLGTEGLTYGYT
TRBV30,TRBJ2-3,AWSSTGASTDTQY
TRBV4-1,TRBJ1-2,ASSQGPLGSYGYT
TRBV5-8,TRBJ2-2,ASSFGTSNTGELF
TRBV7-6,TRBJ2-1,ASSSLRRLTIKQF
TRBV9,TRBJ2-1,ASSPSGQVGNEQF
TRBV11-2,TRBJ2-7,ASSLGDWSSYEQY
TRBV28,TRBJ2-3,ASRTGGGSTDTQY